This T cell receptor beta chain comes out of a study of T cell responses to AZD1222 COVID-19 vaccine. This clone came up once. Its antigen is as yet unknown. Findings and limits, study-wide: The study reported that nearly half of spike-specific TCRs target unmutated variant regions.

The data were produced by immunoSEQ multiplex PCR, yet TCRdb's version contains in-frame clones alone and is incomplete. Of 86,000 or so clones listed, more than 70% are singletons. The CDR3 spans 15 residues. V lost 0 bases and J lost 0, with 8 bases in between. The germline V gene has CDR1 SGHRS and CDR2 YFSETQ. The source is an adult who received the AZD1222 COVID-19 vaccine. The sample here was peripheral blood, taken 28 days after the second AZD1222 dose. The V call is TRBV5-1, the J call TRBJ2-3; D gene unclear. This CDR3 is CASSLGRESTDTQYF. CDR3 nucleotides: TGCGCCAGCAGCTTGGGTAGAGAGAGCACAGATACGCAGTATTTT. Based on the CDR3 plus reference TRBV5-1 and TRBJ2-3, the full variable domain is KAGVTQTPRYLIKTRGQQVTLSCSPISGHRSVSWYQQTPGQGLQFLFEYFSETQRNKGNFPGRFSGRQFSNSRSEMNVSTLELGDSALYLCASSLGRESTDTQYFGPGTRLTVL.